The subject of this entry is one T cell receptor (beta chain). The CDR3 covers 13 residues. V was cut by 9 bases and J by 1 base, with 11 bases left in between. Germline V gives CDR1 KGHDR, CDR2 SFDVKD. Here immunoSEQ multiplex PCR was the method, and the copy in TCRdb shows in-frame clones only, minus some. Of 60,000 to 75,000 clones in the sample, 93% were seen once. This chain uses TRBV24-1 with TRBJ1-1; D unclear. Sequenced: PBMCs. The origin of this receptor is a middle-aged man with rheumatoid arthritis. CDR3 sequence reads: CATEGGTNTEAFF. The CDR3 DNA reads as TGTGCCACCGAAGGAGGCACGAACACTGAAGCTTTCTTT.